A selection of T cell receptor beta chains follows, all from one sample in a study of cytomegalovirus exposure and HLA in healthy donors. Generated by immunoSEQ multiplex PCR, the TCRdb table keeps only in-frame clones and is missing some. Altogether approximately 160,000 clones are present, around three quarters being singletons, with the ten largest covering 1.5% to 2%. Sequences were obtained from PBMCs. These receptors were taken from a woman in her twenties or thirties in good health and CMV-seronegative. The CDR3 runs from the conserved cysteine through the conserved F or W. The D gene is left open where the match is weak. The size field is filled for only some rows; it gives once, few, many or a size class.

>NA|NA|TRBJ1-5|TRBV4-2
CASSQERDWNQPQHF
TGTGCCAGCAGCCAAGAGCGGGATTGGAATCAGCCCCAGCATTTT
>NA|TRBD2|TRBJ2-7|TRBV27
CASSWGTSGYEQYF
TGTGCCAGCAGTTGGGGGACTAGCGGCTACGAGCAGTACTTC
>NA|TRBD1|TRBJ1-5|TRBV6-5
CASSHRGGQPQHF
TGTGCCAGCAGTCACAGGGGAGGACAGCCCCAGCATTTT
>NA|NA|TRBJ2-7|TRBV2
CASSAEGHYEQYF
TGTGCCAGCAGTGCTGAGGGCCACTACGAGCAGTACTTC
>few|NA|TRBJ1-5|TRBV19
CASTDYSNQPQHF
TGTGCCAGTACGGACTATAGCAATCAGCCCCAGCATTTT
>NA|NA|TRBJ1-1|TRBV2
CASTPDRNTEAFF
TGTGCCAGCACCCCTGACAGGAACACTGAAGCTTTCTTT
>NA|NA|TRBJ1-4|TRBV4-1
CASSQEATENEKLFF
TGCGCCAGCAGCCAAGAAGCGACGGAGAATGAAAAACTGTTTTTT
>NA|NA|TRBJ1-5|TRBV15
CATSRDQGMAQHF
TGTGCCACCAGCAGAGATCAGGGGATGGCCCAGCATTTT
>NA|NA|TRBJ2-2|TRBV18
CASSPRTQGMELFF
TGTGCCAGCTCACCAAGGACCCAGGGCATGGAGCTGTTTTTT
>NA|TRBD1|TRBJ2-7|TRBV29-1
CSVVGTGRGYEQYF
TGCAGCGTTGTCGGGACAGGGAGGGGCTACGAGCAGTACTTC
>NA|TRBD2|TRBJ2-5|TRBV11-2
CASSARLAGETQYF
TGTGCCAGCAGCGCCCGACTAGCGGGGGAGACCCAGTACTTC
>NA|NA|TRBJ1-1|TRBV9
CASSVGSWQNTEAFF
TGTGCCAGCAGCGTAGGGAGTTGGCAGAACACTGAAGCTTTCTTT
>few|TRBD1|TRBJ1-6|TRBV9
CASSAGRQGNSPLHF
TGTGCCAGCAGCGCCGGGAGACAGGGTAATTCACCCCTCCACTTT
>NA|NA|TRBJ2-7|TRBV15
CATSRDRGYEQYF
TGTGCCACCAGCAGAGATCGGGGCTACGAGCAGTACTTC
>NA|NA|TRBJ2-7|TRBV29-1
CSVSTVDEQYF
TGCAGCGTGTCGACAGTAGACGAGCAGTACTTC
>few|TRBD1|TRBJ1-4|TRBV10-3
CAISESTGNAQLFF
TGTGCCATCAGTGAGTCGACAGGGAATGCCCAACTGTTTTTT
>NA|NA|TRBJ2-5|TRBV9
CASSVGGWIGQGSGETQYF
TGTGCCAGCAGCGTAGGAGGGTGGATCGGCCAGGGGTCGGGAGAGACCCAGTACTTC
>NA|NA|TRBJ1-1|TRBV27
CASSLFPGGTEAFF
TGTGCCAGCAGTTTATTCCCCGGTGGCACTGAAGCTTTCTTT
>NA|TRBD2|TRBJ2-3|TRBV4-1
CASSPGGGRTDTQYF
TGCGCCAGCAGCCCCGGCGGGGGGAGGACAGATACGCAGTATTTT
>NA|NA|TRBJ2-6|TRBV5-1
CASSLFSRGANVLTF
TGCGCCAGCAGCTTGTTTTCGCGAGGGGCCAACGTCCTGACTTTC
>NA|TRBD2|TRBJ2-7|TRBV7-2
CASSLVSLAGAYEQYF
TGTGCCAGCAGCTTAGTCAGCCTAGCGGGAGCTTACGAGCAGTACTTC
>NA|TRBD1|TRBJ2-1|TRBV7-3
CASSTTGVASYNEQFF
TGTGCCAGCAGCACAACAGGGGTGGCCTCCTACAATGAGCAGTTCTTC
>NA|NA|TRBJ2-7|TRBV7-9
CASSPLSSSYEQYF
TGTGCCAGCAGCCCGCTCTCTAGCTCCTACGAGCAGTACTTC
>NA|TRBD1|TRBJ2-4|TRBV2
CASNPDRSGNIQYF
TGTGCCAGCAACCCGGACAGGTCGGGAAACATTCAGTACTTC
>NA|NA|TRBJ2-1|TRBV5-1
CASSLTLYNEQFF
TGCGCCAGCAGCTTGACTTTATACAATGAGCAGTTCTTC
>few|TRBD2|TRBJ2-1|TRBV6-4
CASSTTGTSLPEQFF
TGTGCCAGCAGCACGACCGGGACTAGTTTGCCTGAGCAGTTCTTC
>NA|TRBD1|TRBJ2-7|TRBV25-1
CASSDLNRDRGGEQYF
TGTGCCAGCAGTGATCTCAACCGGGACAGGGGTGGCGAGCAGTACTTC
>NA|TRBD1|TRBJ2-2|TRBV30
CAWSSRGHLVAGELFF
TGTGCCTGGAGTTCCAGGGGGCATTTAGTCGCCGGGGAGCTGTTTTTT
>NA|NA|TRBJ2-5|TRBV5-1
CASSLETDRTQYF
TGCGCCAGCAGCTTGGAAACAGACAGGACCCAGTACTTC
>NA|TRBD1|TRBJ2-7|TRBV7-2
CASSFMGTGISYEQYF
TGTGCCAGCAGCTTCATGGGGACAGGTATATCCTACGAGCAGTACTTC
>few|TRBD2|TRBJ2-3|TRBV29-1
CSVDGTSGPISTDTQYF
TGCAGCGTCGATGGGACTAGCGGGCCTATAAGCACAGATACGCAGTATTTT
>NA|NA|TRBJ2-6|TRBV19
CASSIDRQGTNSGANVLTF
TGTGCCAGTAGTATAGATAGGCAGGGGACAAACTCTGGGGCCAACGTCCTGACTTTC
>NA|NA|TRBJ1-4|TRBV6-1
CASTPLRQGGEKLFF
TGTGCCAGCACCCCGCTGCGGCAGGGAGGCGAAAAACTGTTTTTT
>few|TRBD2|TRBJ2-7|TRBV29-1
CSALAGGPGYEQYF
TGCAGCGCCCTAGCGGGAGGGCCTGGGTACGAGCAGTACTTC
>once|TRBD1|TRBJ1-1|TRBV11-2
CASSWGTGGWTEAFF
TGTGCCAGCAGCTGGGGGACAGGCGGGTGGACTGAAGCTTTCTTT
>once|NA|TRBJ1-4|TRBV9
CASSVAGGSPKLFF
TGTGCCAGCAGCGTAGCTGGGGGCAGCCCAAAACTGTTTTTT
>few|NA|TRBJ1-1|TRBV5-1
CASSGIGRTEAFF
TGCGCCAGCAGCGGTATAGGCAGGACTGAAGCTTTCTTT
>NA|TRBD2|TRBJ2-7|TRBV7-9
CASSPIAGGPYEQYF
TGTGCCAGCAGCCCAATAGCGGGGGGCCCCTACGAGCAGTACTTC
>NA|NA|TRBJ1-2|TRBV9
CASSPSGLWNYGYTF
TGTGCCAGCAGCCCCTCAGGACTGTGGAACTATGGCTACACCTTC
>NA|NA|TRBJ1-3|TRBV12-1
CASSFSYSSGNTIYF
TGTGCCAGCAGCTTTAGTTATAGCTCTGGAAACACCATATATTTT
>NA|TRBD1|TRBJ1-5|TRBV13
CASSLGTGFSNQPQHF
TGTGCCAGCAGCTTAGGGACAGGGTTTAGCAATCAGCCCCAGCATTTT
>once|TRBD1|TRBJ1-2|TRBV5-1
CASSQAGTGPSGYTF
TGCGCCAGCAGCCAAGCCGGGACAGGGCCATCCGGCTACACCTTC
>NA|NA|TRBJ1-1|TRBV19
CASPPPGQQNTEAFF
TGTGCCAGTCCCCCCCCGGGACAACAGAACACTGAAGCTTTCTTT
>NA|NA|TRBJ1-1|TRBV6-5
CASSYSGGNTEAFF
TGTGCCAGCAGTTACTCTGGAGGGAACACTGAAGCTTTCTTT
>NA|NA|TRBJ1-5|TRBV2
CASTAEADSTGQPQHF
TGTGCCAGCACGGCTGAGGCGGACAGCACCGGGCAGCCCCAGCATTTT
>NA|NA|TRBJ2-1|TRBV7-8
CASSLMSGVFPNEQFF
TGTGCCAGCAGCTTAATGTCGGGGGTTTTCCCGAATGAGCAGTTCTTC
>NA|NA|TRBJ1-1|TRBV19
CASSAHSSEAFF
TGTGCCAGTAGTGCACACAGCTCTGAAGCTTTCTTT
>NA|NA|TRBJ1-2|TRBV2
CASSVQGYNYGYTF
TGTGCCAGCAGTGTACAGGGATATAACTATGGCTACACCTTC
>NA|NA|TRBJ1-2|TRBV15
CATSRDVGGNYGYTF
TGTGCCACCAGCAGAGATGTGGGGGGAAACTATGGCTACACCTTC
>NA|TRBD2|TRBJ2-3|TRBV11-2
CASSSRTSGVYTDTQYF
TGTGCCAGCAGCTCAAGGACTAGCGGGGTTTACACAGATACGCAGTATTTT
>NA|TRBD1|TRBJ1-6|TRBV11-2
CASSVRTGNGYNSPLHF
TGTGCCAGCAGCGTTCGGACAGGGAACGGCTATAATTCACCCCTCCACTTT
>NA|TRBD1|TRBJ1-2|TRBV7-8
CASTGGSRLRTGANYGYTF
TGTGCCAGCACTGGGGGTTCGAGATTGAGGACAGGGGCTAACTATGGCTACACCTTC
>NA|NA|TRBJ2-2|TRBV7-6
CASSRTHTGELFF
TGTGCCAGCAGTCGGACACATACCGGGGAGCTGTTTTTT
>NA|TRBD2|TRBJ2-3|TRBV5-1
CASRLAGNTDTQYF
TGCGCCAGCCGTCTAGCGGGGAATACAGATACGCAGTATTTT
>NA|TRBD1|TRBJ2-1|TRBV7-2
CASSRDRERSNEQFF
TGTGCCAGCAGCCGAGACAGGGAAAGGAGTAATGAGCAGTTCTTC